This is a list of T cell receptor beta chains from one sample in a study of beta chain features in type 1 diabetes. Here immunoSEQ multiplex PCR was the method, and the copy in TCRdb shows in-frame clones only, minus some. Of some 270,000 clones detected, roughly 13% appear once; the ten largest clones hold approximately 0.024%. The sequenced sample was naive CD4+ T cells from blood. Receptors were obtained from a middle-aged woman in good health. CDR3s include the opening cysteine and the closing phenylalanine or tryptophan. The order of the fields is V gene, D gene, clone size, J gene, CDR3 DNA, CDR3 protein. A D gene is named only where the DNA matches it firmly. Clone sizes are given selectively: once, few, many, or a class where the clone is expanded.

V gene: TRBV29-1
D gene: .
clone size: few
J gene: TRBJ2-1
CDR3 DNA: TGCAGCGTCCGTATAGGAGGGAATGAGCAGTTCTTC
CDR3 protein: CSVRIGGNEQFF

V gene: TRBV4-2
D gene: TRBD2
clone size: few
J gene: TRBJ2-3
CDR3 DNA: TGTGCCAGCAGCCAAGCCGAGCGGGGGGGCCCTGCAGATACGCAGTATTTT
CDR3 protein: CASSQAERGGPADTQYF

V gene: TRBV7-2
D gene: TRBD1
clone size: .
J gene: TRBJ1-2
CDR3 DNA: TGTGCCGGCCGGGGACAGGGGGGCTATGGCTACACCTTC
CDR3 protein: CAGRGQGGYGYTF

V gene: TRBV5-1
D gene: .
clone size: few
J gene: TRBJ2-5
CDR3 DNA: TGCGCCAGCAGCTTGGAGGCACCGACTAGGGGAGAGACCCAGTACTTC
CDR3 protein: CASSLEAPTRGETQYF

V gene: TRBV6-4
D gene: .
clone size: few
J gene: TRBJ2-1
CDR3 DNA: TGTGCCAGCAGTCCGCTCCCCAGGGTCGATGAGCAGTTCTTC
CDR3 protein: CASSPLPRVDEQFF

V gene: TRBV4-3
D gene: TRBD2
clone size: few
J gene: TRBJ2-1
CDR3 DNA: TGCGCCAGCAGCCAAGCAGGGCCTAGCGGGGGGGTCTATGAGCAGTTCTTC
CDR3 protein: CASSQAGPSGGVYEQFF

V gene: TRBV7-2
D gene: .
clone size: .
J gene: TRBJ2-3
CDR3 DNA: TGTGCCAGCAGCCTAACTAGTGCCCCCACAGATACGCAGTATTTT
CDR3 protein: CASSLTSAPTDTQYF

V gene: TRBV21-1
D gene: .
clone size: .
J gene: TRBJ1-5
CDR3 DNA: TGTGCCAGCAGCAGAGTCGTACAGTGGTGTGGCAATCAGCCCCAGCATTTT
CDR3 protein: CASSRVVQWCGNQPQHF

V gene: TRBV2
D gene: .
clone size: .
J gene: TRBJ2-7
CDR3 DNA: TGTGCCAGCATGGCCAACTACGAGCAGTACTTC
CDR3 protein: CASMANYEQYF

V gene: TRBV27
D gene: .
clone size: few
J gene: TRBJ2-5
CDR3 DNA: TGTGCCAGCCAGCGGAGGGCCTTCCAAGAGACCCAGTACTTC
CDR3 protein: CASQRRAFQETQYF

V gene: TRBV27
D gene: .
clone size: .
J gene: TRBJ2-5
CDR3 DNA: TGTGCCTGTACAGAAAACCAAGAGACCCAGTACTTC
CDR3 protein: CACTENQETQYF

V gene: TRBV6-5
D gene: .
clone size: .
J gene: TRBJ1-2
CDR3 DNA: TGTGCCAGCAGTTACTCCTCGGCGGGCGGCTATGGCTACACCTTC
CDR3 protein: CASSYSSAGGYGYTF

V gene: TRBV5-1
D gene: .
clone size: few
J gene: TRBJ1-2
CDR3 DNA: TGCGCCAGCAAGCGGGGGGAATACTATGGCTACACCTTC
CDR3 protein: CASKRGEYYGYTF

V gene: TRBV11-2
D gene: TRBD1
clone size: few
J gene: TRBJ1-2
CDR3 DNA: TGTGCCAGCAGTCCGTCACAGGGGAACTATGGCTACACCTTC
CDR3 protein: CASSPSQGNYGYTF

V gene: TRBV6-1
D gene: .
clone size: few
J gene: TRBJ1-2
CDR3 DNA: TGTGCCGCGGGGAATCCGGGGGGCTATGGCTACACCTTC
CDR3 protein: CAAGNPGGYGYTF

V gene: TRBV6-1
D gene: TRBD1
clone size: few
J gene: TRBJ1-2
CDR3 DNA: TGTGCCAGCACCGACAGGGATGGGTATGGCTACACCTTC
CDR3 protein: CASTDRDGYGYTF

V gene: TRBV15
D gene: .
clone size: .
J gene: TRBJ1-4
CDR3 DNA: TGTGCCACCAGCAAGGGTCAGGGCGATGAAAAACTGTTTTTT
CDR3 protein: CATSKGQGDEKLFF

V gene: TRBV10-3
D gene: .
clone size: .
J gene: TRBJ2-7
CDR3 DNA: TGTGCCATCAGTGAGAAGGGGGACCCCGACTTC
CDR3 protein: CAISEKGDPDF

V gene: TRBV6-1
D gene: .
clone size: .
J gene: TRBJ2-2
CDR3 DNA: TGTGCCAGCAGTAATGAAGGGGCGTACACCGGGGAGCTGTTTTTT
CDR3 protein: CASSNEGAYTGELFF

V gene: TRBV6-1
D gene: .
clone size: few
J gene: TRBJ2-5
CDR3 DNA: TGTGCCAGCCGTACCAACTTGCTAGAGTACTTC
CDR3 protein: CASRTNLLEYF

V gene: TRBV7-2
D gene: .
clone size: few
J gene: TRBJ1-2
CDR3 DNA: TGTGCCAGCAGCTTAGTGATAGGAGGGGGCTACACCTTC
CDR3 protein: CASSLVIGGGYTF

V gene: TRBV5-1
D gene: TRBD2
clone size: few
J gene: TRBJ2-1
CDR3 DNA: TGCGCCAGCAGCGCGGGGGGTAGGAATGAGCAGTTCTTC
CDR3 protein: CASSAGGRNEQFF

V gene: TRBV11-2
D gene: .
clone size: .
J gene: TRBJ2-1
CDR3 DNA: TGTGCCAGCAGCATAGGGGGGGTTTTGGCGACGAATGAGCAGTTCTTC
CDR3 protein: CASSIGGVLATNEQFF

V gene: TRBV6-5
D gene: TRBD1
clone size: .
J gene: TRBJ2-3
CDR3 DNA: TGTGCCAGCAGAGTACAGGGGACAGATACGCAGTATTTT
CDR3 protein: CASRVQGTDTQYF

V gene: TRBV10-3
D gene: TRBD1
clone size: .
J gene: TRBJ2-1
CDR3 DNA: TGTGCCATCAGGATGGACAGGGAAAACAATGAGCAGTTCTTC
CDR3 protein: CAIRMDRENNEQFF

V gene: TRBV9
D gene: .
clone size: .
J gene: TRBJ1-3
CDR3 DNA: TGTGCCAGCAGCGCCCTCGGAGGGGCGGGTGGAAACACCATATATTTT
CDR3 protein: CASSALGGAGGNTIYF

V gene: TRBV5-1
D gene: .
clone size: few
J gene: TRBJ2-5
CDR3 DNA: TGCGCCAGCAGCTCCATCGACACCCAAGAGACCCAGTACTTC
CDR3 protein: CASSSIDTQETQYF

V gene: TRBV27
D gene: TRBD1
clone size: few
J gene: TRBJ1-5
CDR3 DNA: TGTGCCAGCAGACCCGACAGGGAGAGGCAGCCCCAGCATTTT
CDR3 protein: CASRPDRERQPQHF

V gene: TRBV19
D gene: TRBD2
clone size: few
J gene: TRBJ2-1
CDR3 DNA: TGTGCCAGTAGTACTCTAGCGGTCGGTGAGCAGTTCTTC
CDR3 protein: CASSTLAVGEQFF

V gene: TRBV7-2
D gene: TRBD2
clone size: .
J gene: TRBJ2-1
CDR3 DNA: TGTGCCAGCAGCATTAGCGGGGGGGCTTTTCCCCCCTACAATGAGCAGTTCTTC
CDR3 protein: CASSISGGAFPPYNEQFF

V gene: TRBV9
D gene: .
clone size: .
J gene: TRBJ2-7
CDR3 DNA: TGTGCCAGCAGCGTGTCACTAGCCGAACCCTACGAGCAGTACTTC
CDR3 protein: CASSVSLAEPYEQYF

V gene: TRBV18
D gene: TRBD1
clone size: .
J gene: TRBJ1-2
CDR3 DNA: TGTGCCAGCTCACCCAGACAGGGGATGGATGGCTACACCTTC
CDR3 protein: CASSPRQGMDGYTF

V gene: TRBV6-5
D gene: TRBD2
clone size: .
J gene: TRBJ2-7
CDR3 DNA: TGTGCCAGCAGGCAACTAGCGGGGGGCCACGAGCAGTACTTC
CDR3 protein: CASRQLAGGHEQYF

V gene: TRBV25-1
D gene: .
clone size: .
J gene: TRBJ1-6
CDR3 DNA: TGTGCCAGCAGTGGAGGTTGGAAACACTCCCTCCACTTT
CDR3 protein: CASSGGWKHSLHF

V gene: TRBV7-2
D gene: .
clone size: .
J gene: TRBJ1-5
CDR3 DNA: TGTGCCAGCAGCTTATCGTGGGCAGGGCGCAATCAGCCCCAGCATTTT
CDR3 protein: CASSLSWAGRNQPQHF

V gene: TRBV7-9
D gene: .
clone size: few
J gene: TRBJ1-4
CDR3 DNA: TGTGCCAGCAGTCCTGGGGGCTGGGTCACTAATGAAAAACTGTTTTTT
CDR3 protein: CASSPGGWVTNEKLFF

V gene: TRBV5-1
D gene: .
clone size: .
J gene: TRBJ2-6
CDR3 DNA: TGCGCCAGCAGCCCACCAAGCGCGACAGGGACTGTTGGGGCCAACGTCCTGACTTTC
CDR3 protein: CASSPPSATGTVGANVLTF

V gene: TRBV27
D gene: TRBD1
clone size: once
J gene: TRBJ2-7
CDR3 DNA: TGTGCCAGCAGTTTAGGGGTCTCAGGGGGCCTCTACGAGCAGTACTTC
CDR3 protein: CASSLGVSGGLYEQYF

V gene: TRBV2
D gene: TRBD1
clone size: .
J gene: TRBJ1-5
CDR3 DNA: TGTGCCAGCAGTGAACAGGGGGGCGATCAGCCCCAGCATTTT
CDR3 protein: CASSEQGGDQPQHF

V gene: TRBV5-6
D gene: .
clone size: .
J gene: TRBJ1-2
CDR3 DNA: TGTGCCAGCAGCTTGTCGCAGCCCGGCGGCTATGGCTACACCTTC
CDR3 protein: CASSLSQPGGYGYTF

V gene: TRBV7-2
D gene: TRBD1
clone size: .
J gene: TRBJ2-5
CDR3 DNA: TGTGCCAGCAGCGCCCTCTTACAGGGGTCGTCCCAGTACTTC
CDR3 protein: CASSALLQGSSQYF